This TCR beta chain is from a study of shared clonotypes between healthy human individuals. Whole-study findings and limits: The sampled material consisted only of blood, and tissue repertoires are likely to differ.

There were only Caucasian adults among the donors, and all lived in Nashville, Tennessee. Partitioning of CD4+ cells yielded a CD45RA+ naive subset and a CD45RA-negative memory subset. Under the authors' procedure: Filtering differed, since immunoSEQ gave only junction sequences and no quality scores. Profiled with immunoSEQ multiplex PCR; TCRdb holds only in-frame clones, not every one. V and J calls and clone size follow that table, whereas D and trimming were derived from the DNA. Of approximately 2.5 million clones listed, roughly 93% are singletons. Notes on this clone: Its specificity is not known. The sample contains more than one DNA sequence encoding this CDR3.

Trimming pared 2 bases from V and 3 bases from J, leaving 7 bases between. This CDR3 is built from 14 residues. Germline loops: CDR1 MDHEN, CDR2 SYDVKM. The TCR was taken from a man in his late teens or twenties in good health. Some clones in this sample may be carry-over from other donors' samples. V gene TRBV28 combines with J gene TRBJ2-2, with D perhaps matching TRBD2 (6 bases). The sample taken for sequencing was naive CD4+ T cells from PBMCs. The sample's subset: CD45RA+ positively selected. This chain's CDR3 is CASSLGGDTGELFF. The CDR3 coding sequence is TGTGCCAGCAGTTTAGGAGGGGACACCGGGGAGCTGTTTTTT.